What follows is one TCR beta chain and its context. The table lists this clonotype with many counts. Its target antigen remains unknown. There are no base qualities to consult, and no much larger clone falls within one base. The sample is drawn from a study of molecular identifiers for immune sequencing clone quantification (dated by TCRdb to 2017 to 2018). In terms of the full investigation: For a replicate experiment, RNA from roughly 20,000 or 100,000 naive CD8 T cells was divided into five aliquots, and four of the five aliquots were sequenced. This methods study used CD8 T cells to benchmark TCR RNA copy counting and molecular-identifier clustering-based TCR repertoire sequencing (MIDCIRS). Study-level results and caveats: When barcode sub-clustering was left out, chimeric consensus sequences inflated TCR diversity, with chimeras reaching as high as 47%. The naive libraries included spiked-in Jurkat TCR RNA (10 copies' worth), and this Jurkat TCR RNA is not part of the donor repertoire. Highly expanded clone sizes could be underestimated because identical TCR molecules may share a barcode. Even against a background of 750,000 to 1,000,000 naive CD8 T cells, spiked-in Jurkat TCR RNA amounting to a single cell's worth was reported to be detectable. Modeling estimated 2.5 to 3.5 recovered TCR RNA copies per cell, compared with approximately 9.5 by digital PCR, which implies around 30% capture efficiency. In CMV-specific effector cells, clones with more than 20 RNA copies contained over 99% of molecules, whereas in naive cells such clones contained under 1% of molecules.

Trimming removed 4 bases from V and 0 bases from J; the gene matches leave 16 bases unexplained. For CDR1 and CDR2, the germline V gene (reference sequence) lists MNHNY and SVGAGI. From its cysteine to its phenylalanine, the CDR3 spans 20 amino acids. The only DNA kept is the CDR3, 60 bases in frame from the first base. Libraries were made using PCR. Sequencing instrument: Illumina HiSeq 4000. Preparation of bulk TCR libraries followed a previously described approach, with the TCR primers listed in Table S5. Total RNA was purified with the Qiagen AllPrep DNA/RNA kit. Before any analysis, reads coming from multiple sequencing runs of the same library were combined into one pool. The original methods were these. Only reads with exact TCR constant sequence were kept, trimmed to 150 nt, and grouped by their 12-nt molecular barcodes. Within each barcode group, reads were sub-clustered at a 15% Levenshtein threshold, and quality-weighted consensus sequences were built per RNA molecule. Non-functional sequences were excluded, and lower-count sequences lying one edit away from another sequence were also excluded. Based on fitting two negative binomial distributions, any barcode sub-cluster with under 20% of the maximum read count was discarded. TCRdb itself trimmed the public reads at Q25 with fastp, ran MiXCR and retained productive beta chains. Rows are combined by CDR3 protein, so each entry shows the most common genes and DNA. These V and J calls originate from TCRdb's pipeline instead of the authors' own analysis. The sample records 65,000 or so distinct CDR3 sequences, under 20% of which are singletons. The leading ten clones occupy approximately 1.5% of the sample.

Libraries of naive CD8 T cells were built from anywhere between about 19,000 and 1,100,000 sorted cells, with 10%, 30% or 50% of the purified RNA used. Naive CD8 T cells, defined as CD8+CD4-CCR7+CD45RA+, were FACS-sorted into RLT Plus buffer on a BD FACSAria II. To test detection sensitivity, Jurkat RNA equivalent to approximately ten TCR copies was spiked into samples of roughly 19,000-1,000,000 naive CD8 T cells. CD8 T cells were enriched with RosetteSep CD8+ T Cell Enrichment Cocktail and Ficoll-Paque, followed by ACK red cell lysis. The sequence came from a human donor in good health. Some libraries in this study had Jurkat cell RNA spiked in. The chain links TRBV6-6 with TRBJ2-3; TRBD2 fits 10 bases in the junction. The sample taken for sequencing was naive CD8+ T cells from blood, with Jurkat cell RNA spiked in. The sample's cell subset or site label, in plain terms: FACS-sorted CD8+CD4-CCR7+CD45RA+ naive T cells. CDR3 region: CASSSLQDPSGSWSTDTQYF. The DNA sequence is as follows: TGTGCCAGCAGTTCCCTCCAAGACCCTAGCGGGAGTTGGAGCACAGATACGCAGTATTTT.